Detailed here is one T cell receptor (beta chain). The data originate from a study of blood T cell repertoires in COVID-19. Study-wide context: COVID-19 samples from acute and convalescent phases originated in the United States, Italy and Spain. Sources were T cells, B-cell-depleted T cells, or PBMCs; the material itself was cDNA or gDNA.

In the original analysis: The assay estimated nucleated cells by amplifying reference gene primers. Repertoires were generated with immunoSEQ multiplex PCR, while TCRdb's copy carries only in-frame clones and drops some. Clonal size and the V and J genes are those of that table, whereas D and trimming came from the DNA. The sample yields 50,000 or so clones, about 82% seen once. V was shortened by 1 base and J by 7 bases, with 14 bases between the two germline ends. CDR1 and CDR2 (germline): SGHRS, YFSETQ. CDR3 length: 14 residues. The source is a woman aged 55-70 years with acute or convalescent COVID-19. Sequenced sample: peripheral blood. This chain connects TRBV5-1 to TRBJ1-2; tentatively, D is TRBD1 (6 bases). This CDR3 reads CASSLSARTAGYTF. CDR3 coding DNA: TGCGCCAGCAGCTTGAGTGCTCGGACAGCTGGCTACACCTTC.